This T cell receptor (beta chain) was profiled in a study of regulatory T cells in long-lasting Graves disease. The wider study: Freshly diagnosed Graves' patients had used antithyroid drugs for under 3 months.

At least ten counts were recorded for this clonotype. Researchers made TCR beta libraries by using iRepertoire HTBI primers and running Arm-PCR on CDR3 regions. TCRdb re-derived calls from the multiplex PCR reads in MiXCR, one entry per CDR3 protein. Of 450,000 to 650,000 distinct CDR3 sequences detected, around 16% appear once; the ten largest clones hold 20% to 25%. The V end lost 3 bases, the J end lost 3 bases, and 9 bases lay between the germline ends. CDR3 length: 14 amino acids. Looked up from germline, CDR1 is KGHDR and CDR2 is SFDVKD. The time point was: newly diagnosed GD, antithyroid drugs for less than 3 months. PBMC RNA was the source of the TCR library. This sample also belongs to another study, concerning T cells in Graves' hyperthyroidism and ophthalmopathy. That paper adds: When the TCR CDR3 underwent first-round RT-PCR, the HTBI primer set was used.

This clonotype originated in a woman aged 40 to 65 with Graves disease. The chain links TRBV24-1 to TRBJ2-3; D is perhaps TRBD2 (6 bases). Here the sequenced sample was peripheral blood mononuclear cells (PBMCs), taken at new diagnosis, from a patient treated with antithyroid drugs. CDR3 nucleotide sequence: TGTGCCACCAGTGATCCCGGAGGGACAGATACGCAGTATTTT. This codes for CATSDPGGTDTQYF.